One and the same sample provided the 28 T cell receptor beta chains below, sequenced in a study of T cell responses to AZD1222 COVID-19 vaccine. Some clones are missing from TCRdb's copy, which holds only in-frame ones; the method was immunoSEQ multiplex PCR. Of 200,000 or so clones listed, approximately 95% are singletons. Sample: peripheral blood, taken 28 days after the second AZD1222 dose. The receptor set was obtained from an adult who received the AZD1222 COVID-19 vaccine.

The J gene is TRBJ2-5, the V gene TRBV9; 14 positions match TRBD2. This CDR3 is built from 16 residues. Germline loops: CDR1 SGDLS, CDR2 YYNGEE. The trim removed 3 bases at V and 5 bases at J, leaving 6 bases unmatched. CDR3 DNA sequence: TGTGCCAGCAGCGCAGCGGGGACTAGCGGGGGTGAGACCCAGTACTTC. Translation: CASSAAGTSGGETQYF.

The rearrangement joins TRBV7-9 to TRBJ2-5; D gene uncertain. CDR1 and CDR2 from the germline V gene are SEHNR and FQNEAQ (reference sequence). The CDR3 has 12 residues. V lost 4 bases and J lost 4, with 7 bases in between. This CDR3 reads CASSSNRETQYF. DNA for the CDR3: TGTGCCAGCAGCTCCAATCGAGAGACCCAGTACTTC. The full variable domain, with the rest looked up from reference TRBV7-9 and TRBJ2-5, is DTGVSQNPRHKITKRGQNVTFRCDPISEHNRLYWYRQTLGQGPEFLTYFQNEAQLEKSRLLSDRFSAERPKGSFSTLEIQRTEQGDSAMYLCASSSNRETQYFGPGTRLLVL.

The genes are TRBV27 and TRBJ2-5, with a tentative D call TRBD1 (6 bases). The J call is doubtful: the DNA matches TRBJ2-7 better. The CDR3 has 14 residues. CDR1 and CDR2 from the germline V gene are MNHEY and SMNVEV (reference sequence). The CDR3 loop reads CASRRGLGSYEQYF. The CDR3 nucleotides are TGTGCCAGCAGAAGGGGGTTAGGCTCCTACGAGCAGTACTTC.

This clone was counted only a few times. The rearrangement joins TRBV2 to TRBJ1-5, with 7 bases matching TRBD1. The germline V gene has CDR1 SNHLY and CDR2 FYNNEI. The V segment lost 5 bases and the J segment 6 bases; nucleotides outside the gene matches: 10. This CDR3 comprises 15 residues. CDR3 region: CASSLGVAGGQPQHF. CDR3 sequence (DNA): TGTGCCAGCAGTCTCGGGGTGGCAGGGGGTCAGCCCCAGCATTTT.

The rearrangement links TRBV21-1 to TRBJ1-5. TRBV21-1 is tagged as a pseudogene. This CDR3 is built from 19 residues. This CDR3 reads CASSNLKEQTEGWNQPQHF. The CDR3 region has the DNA TGTGCCAGCAGCAACCTGAAGGAACAAACCGAGGGGTGGAATCAGCCCCAGCATTTT.

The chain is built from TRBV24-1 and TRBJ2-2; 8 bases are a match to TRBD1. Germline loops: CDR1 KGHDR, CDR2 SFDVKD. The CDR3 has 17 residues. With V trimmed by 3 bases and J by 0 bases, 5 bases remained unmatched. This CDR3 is CATSDDRGPANTGELFF. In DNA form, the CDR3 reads TGTGCCACCAGTGATGACAGGGGACCGGCGAACACCGGGGAGCTGTTTTTT.

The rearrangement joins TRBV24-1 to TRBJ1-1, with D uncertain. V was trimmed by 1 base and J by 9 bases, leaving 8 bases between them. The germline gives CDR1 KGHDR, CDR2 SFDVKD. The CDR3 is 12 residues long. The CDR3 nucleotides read TGTGCCACCAGTGATTTTGCCGGCAAAGCTTTCTTT. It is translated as CATSDFAGKAFF.

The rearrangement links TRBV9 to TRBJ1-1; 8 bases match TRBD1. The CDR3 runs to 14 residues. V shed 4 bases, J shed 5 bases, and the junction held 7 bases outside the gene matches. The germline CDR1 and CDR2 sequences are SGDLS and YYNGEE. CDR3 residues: CASSSTGAGTEAFF. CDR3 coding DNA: TGTGCCAGCAGCTCGACAGGGGCAGGGACTGAAGCTTTCTTT.

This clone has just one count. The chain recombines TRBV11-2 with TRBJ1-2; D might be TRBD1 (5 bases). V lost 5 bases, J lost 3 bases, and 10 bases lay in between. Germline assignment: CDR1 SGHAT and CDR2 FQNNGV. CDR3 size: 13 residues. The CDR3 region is CASSLDSYYGYTF. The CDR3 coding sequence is TGTGCCAGCAGCCTCGACAGTTACTATGGCTACACCTTC.

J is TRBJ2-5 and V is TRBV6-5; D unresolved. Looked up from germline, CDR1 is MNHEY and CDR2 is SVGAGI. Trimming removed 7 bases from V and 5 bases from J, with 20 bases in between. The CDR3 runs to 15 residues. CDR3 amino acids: CASTFDPVRVETQYF. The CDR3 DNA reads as TGTGCCAGCACCTTCGACCCGGTACGCGTCGAGACCCAGTACTTC.

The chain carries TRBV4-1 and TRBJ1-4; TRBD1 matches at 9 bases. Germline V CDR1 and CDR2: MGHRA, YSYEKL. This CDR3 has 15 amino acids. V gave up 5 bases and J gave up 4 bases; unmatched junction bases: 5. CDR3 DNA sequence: TGCGCCAGCAGCGACAGGGGGGCCCATAATGAAAAACTGTTTTTT. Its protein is CASSDRGAHNEKLFF.

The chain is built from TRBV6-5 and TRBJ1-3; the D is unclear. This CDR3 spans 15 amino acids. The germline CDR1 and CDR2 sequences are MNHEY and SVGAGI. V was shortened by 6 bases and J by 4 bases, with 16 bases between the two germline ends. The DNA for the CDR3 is TGTGCCAGCAGCTCCTCCGTGAAGAGCGGAAACACCATATATTTT. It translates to CASSSSVKSGNTIYF.

CDR3 DNA sequence: TGTGCCAGTTCCCGGGGACCCAATGAAAAACTGTTTTTT. Its translation: CASSRGPNEKLFF. The chain couples TRBV18 to TRBJ1-4; D is perhaps TRBD1 (5 bases). Germline V lookup: CDR1 KGHSH, CDR2 LQKENI. V was trimmed by 9 bases and J by 5 bases, leaving 13 bases between them. There are 13 residues in the CDR3.

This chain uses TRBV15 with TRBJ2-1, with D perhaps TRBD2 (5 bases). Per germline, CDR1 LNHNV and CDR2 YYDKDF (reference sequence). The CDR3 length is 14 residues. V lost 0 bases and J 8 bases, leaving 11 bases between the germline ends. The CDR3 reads CATSRDRLIHEQFF. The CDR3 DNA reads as TGTGCCACCAGCAGAGATCGACTAATCCATGAGCAGTTCTTC.

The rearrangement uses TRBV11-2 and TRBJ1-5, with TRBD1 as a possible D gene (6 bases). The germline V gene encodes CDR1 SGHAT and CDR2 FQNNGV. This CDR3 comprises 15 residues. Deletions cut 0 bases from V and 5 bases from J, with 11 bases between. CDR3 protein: CASSLDRGGYQPQHF. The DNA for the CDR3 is TGTGCCAGCAGCTTAGACAGGGGAGGGTATCAGCCCCAGCATTTT.

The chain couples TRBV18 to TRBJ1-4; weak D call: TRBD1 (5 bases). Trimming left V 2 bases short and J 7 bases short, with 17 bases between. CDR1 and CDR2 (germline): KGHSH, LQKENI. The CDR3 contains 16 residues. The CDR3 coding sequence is TGTGCCAGCTCACCAGAACCAGGGCTCGGTGGTGAAAAACTGTTTTTT. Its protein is CASSPEPGLGGEKLFF.

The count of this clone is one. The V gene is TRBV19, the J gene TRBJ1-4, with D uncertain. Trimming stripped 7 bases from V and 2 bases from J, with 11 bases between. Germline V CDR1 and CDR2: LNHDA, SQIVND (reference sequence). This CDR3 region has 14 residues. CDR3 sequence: CASKRGATNEKLFF. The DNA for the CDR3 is TGTGCCAGTAAAAGAGGCGCCACTAATGAAAAACTGTTTTTT.

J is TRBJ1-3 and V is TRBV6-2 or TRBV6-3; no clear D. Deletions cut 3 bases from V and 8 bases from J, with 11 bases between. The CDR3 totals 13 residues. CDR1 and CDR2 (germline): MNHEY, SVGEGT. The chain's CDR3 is CASSYEGTDTIYF. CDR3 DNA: TGTGCCAGCAGTTATGAGGGCACGGACACCATATATTTT.

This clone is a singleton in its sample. The CDR3 region has the DNA TGTGCCATCAGTGGGTCGGCGTATGGCTACACCTTC. It is translated as CAISGSAYGYTF. The chain is built from TRBV10-3 and TRBJ1-2; D unresolved. Germline V CDR1 and CDR2: ENHRY, SYGVKD. The CDR3 covers 12 residues. Trimming took 4 bases from V and 5 from J, leaving 8 bases between them.

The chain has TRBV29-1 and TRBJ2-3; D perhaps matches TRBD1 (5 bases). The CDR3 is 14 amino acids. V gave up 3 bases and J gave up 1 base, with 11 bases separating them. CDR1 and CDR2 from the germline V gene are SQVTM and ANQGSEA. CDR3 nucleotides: TGCAGCGTTGATCACCCACAGGGCACAGATACGCAGTATTTT. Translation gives CSVDHPQGTDTQYF.

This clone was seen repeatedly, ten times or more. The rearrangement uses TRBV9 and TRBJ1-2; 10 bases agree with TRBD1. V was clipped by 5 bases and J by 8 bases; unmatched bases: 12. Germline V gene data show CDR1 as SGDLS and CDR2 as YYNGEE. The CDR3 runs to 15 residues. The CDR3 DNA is TGTGCCAGCAGTGGAACCGGGACAGGGGTCGGAGGCTACACCTTC. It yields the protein CASSGTGTGVGGYTF.

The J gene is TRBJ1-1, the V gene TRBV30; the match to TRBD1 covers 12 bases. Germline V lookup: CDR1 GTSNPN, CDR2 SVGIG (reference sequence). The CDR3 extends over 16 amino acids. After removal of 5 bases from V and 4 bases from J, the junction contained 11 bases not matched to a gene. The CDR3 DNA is TGTGCCTGGGCTCCAGGGGACAGGGGGCGACGCACTGAAGCTTTCTTT. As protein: CAWAPGDRGRRTEAFF.

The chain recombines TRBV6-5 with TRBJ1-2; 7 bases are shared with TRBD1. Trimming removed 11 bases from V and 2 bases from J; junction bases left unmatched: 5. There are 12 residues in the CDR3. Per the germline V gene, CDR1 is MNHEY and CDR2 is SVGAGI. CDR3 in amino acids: CACRDSNYGYTF. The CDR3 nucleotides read TGTGCCTGCCGGGACAGCAACTATGGCTACACCTTC.

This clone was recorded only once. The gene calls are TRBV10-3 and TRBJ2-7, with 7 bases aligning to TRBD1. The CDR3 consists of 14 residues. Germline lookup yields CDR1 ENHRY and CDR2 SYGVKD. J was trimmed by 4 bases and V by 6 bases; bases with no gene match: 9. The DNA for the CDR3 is TGTGCCATCAGATCCGGGACAGAGAAATACGAGCAGTACTTC. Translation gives CAIRSGTEKYEQYF.

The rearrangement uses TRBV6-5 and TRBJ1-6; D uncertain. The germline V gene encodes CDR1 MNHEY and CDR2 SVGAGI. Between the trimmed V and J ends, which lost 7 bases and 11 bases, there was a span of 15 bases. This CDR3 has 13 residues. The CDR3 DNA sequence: TGTGCCAGCATCCCCGACCCCGTGGCACCCCTCCACTTT. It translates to CASIPDPVAPLHF.

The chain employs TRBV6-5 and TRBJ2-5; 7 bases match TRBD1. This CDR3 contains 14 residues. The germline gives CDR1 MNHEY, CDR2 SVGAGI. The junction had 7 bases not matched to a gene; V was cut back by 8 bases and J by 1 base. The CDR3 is CASGDSRLQETQYF. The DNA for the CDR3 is TGTGCCAGCGGGGACAGCCGACTCCAAGAGACCCAGTACTTC.

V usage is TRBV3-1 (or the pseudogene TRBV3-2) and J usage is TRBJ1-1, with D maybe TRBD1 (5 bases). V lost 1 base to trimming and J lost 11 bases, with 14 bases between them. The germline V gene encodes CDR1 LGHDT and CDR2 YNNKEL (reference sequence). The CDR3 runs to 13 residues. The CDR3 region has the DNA TGTGCCAGCAGCCAAGGGGGGACCGATGTTGCTTTCTTT. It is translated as CASSQGGTDVAFF.

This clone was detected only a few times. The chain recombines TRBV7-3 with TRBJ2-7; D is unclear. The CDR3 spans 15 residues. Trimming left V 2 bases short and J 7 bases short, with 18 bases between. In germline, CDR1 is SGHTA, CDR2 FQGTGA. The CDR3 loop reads CASSLSRSGLGEQYF. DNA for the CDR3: TGTGCCAGCAGCTTATCCCGGTCAGGCCTTGGGGAGCAGTACTTC. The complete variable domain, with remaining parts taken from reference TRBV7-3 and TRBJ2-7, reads GAGVSQTPSNKVTEKGKYVELRCDPISGHTALYWYRQSLGQGPEFLIYFQGTGAADDSGLPNDRFFAVRPEGSVSTLKIQRTERGDSAVYLCASSLSRSGLGEQYFGPGTRLTVT.